The sequence of this T cell receptor beta chain was determined in a study of blood T cell repertoires in COVID-19. Study overall: The United States, Italy and Spain provided the acute and convalescent COVID-19 samples. PBMCs, B-cell-depleted T cells, or T cells provided the cDNA or gDNA that made up the material.

In the original analysis: Amplified reference gene primers provided the basis for estimating nucleated cell counts. Assay used: immunoSEQ multiplex PCR; TCRdb lists only in-frame clones, some missing. D and trimming come from the DNA, and the V and J calls and clone size come from that table. The sample lists 95,000 to 110,000 clones; under 90% were seen once. The sequence was obtained from a human donor in a cohort sampled during active or convalescent COVID-19. The sequenced material came from peripheral blood.

DNA for the CDR3: TGTGCCAGCAGACGATGGGAGGGCGCAAATGAGCAGTTCTTC. Translating gives CASRRWEGANEQFF. The rearrangement links TRBV14 to TRBJ2-1, with TRBD2 identical over 7 bases. Germline assignment: CDR1 SGHDN and CDR2 FVKESK. Trimming at V came to 6 bases and at J to 7 bases, leaving 9 bases not matched to a gene. The CDR3 has 14 amino acids.